This is a list of T cell receptor beta chains from one sample in a study of T cell repertoires in cytomegalovirus infection. These TCRs are of unknown antigen specificity. TCRdb reanalysed the reads using MiXCR and keeps one entry per CDR3 protein. The data contain approximately 990,000 distinct CDR3 sequences, approximately 31% of them singletons. Sequencing used cultured CD8+ T cells from PBMCs, obtained from culture after CMV antigen stimulation. Receptor source: a human donor in good health (CMV status not recorded). Some clones in this sample may be carry-over from other donors' samples. Both conserved end residues are part of each CDR3. A D gene is named only where the DNA matches it firmly. Part of the rows lack a size; the others show once, few, many or a class for expanded clones.

CDR3 DNA: TGTGCCAGCAGTGCGGGTCAACAGTTACACCACTACAATGAGCAGTTCTTC
CDR3 protein: CASSAGQQLHHYNEQFF
J gene: TRBJ2-1
D gene: -
clone size: -
V gene: TRBV6-1

CDR3 DNA: TGCGCCAGCAGTTGGGGACAGGGCCGCCCCGATGAGCAGTTCTTC
CDR3 protein: CASSWGQGRPDEQFF
J gene: TRBJ2-1
D gene: TRBD1
clone size: -
V gene: TRBV4-1

CDR3 DNA: TGTGCCACCAGTGAGGGGGGCTGGAACACTGAAGCTTTCTTT
CDR3 protein: CATSEGGWNTEAFF
J gene: TRBJ1-1
D gene: -
clone size: -
V gene: TRBV24-1

CDR3 DNA: TGTGCCAGCAGCGCCGGTGGCCGTCCGACAGAGAACACCGGGGAGCTGTTTTTT
CDR3 protein: CASSAGGRPTENTGELFF
J gene: TRBJ2-2
D gene: -
clone size: -
V gene: TRBV7-9

CDR3 DNA: TGCAGTGCTAGAGATCGCCTGAGCAGGGGGTACAATGAGCAGTTCTTC
CDR3 protein: CSARDRLSRGYNEQFF
J gene: TRBJ2-1
D gene: TRBD1
clone size: -
V gene: TRBV20-1

CDR3 DNA: TGCGCCAGCAGTCCCCAATATAAGCACTCTGGGGCCAACGTCCTGACTTTC
CDR3 protein: CASSPQYKHSGANVLTF
J gene: TRBJ2-6
D gene: -
clone size: few
V gene: TRBV23-1

CDR3 DNA: TGTGCCAGTAGTGTCCGGGAGCTTCATCAGCCCCAGCATTTT
CDR3 protein: CASSVRELHQPQHF
J gene: TRBJ1-5
D gene: -
clone size: -
V gene: TRBV19

CDR3 DNA: TGTGCCAGCAGTGAATGGGGCCTTGACACTGAAGCTTTCTTT
CDR3 protein: CASSEWGLDTEAFF
J gene: TRBJ1-1
D gene: -
clone size: -
V gene: TRBV6-1

CDR3 DNA: TGTGCCAGCATGGTGGGGGGTTACAATGAGCAGTTCTTC
CDR3 protein: CASMVGGYNEQFF
J gene: TRBJ2-1
D gene: -
clone size: -
V gene: TRBV2

CDR3 DNA: TGTGCCAGCAGCACCTCCTCAGGGGTCGGTTCACCCCTCCACTTT
CDR3 protein: CASSTSSGVGSPLHF
J gene: TRBJ1-6
D gene: -
clone size: -
V gene: TRBV7-4

CDR3 DNA: TGTGCCAGCAGTCCCCTAGCGGGGGGAGCCTACGAGCAGTACTTC
CDR3 protein: CASSPLAGGAYEQYF
J gene: TRBJ2-7
D gene: TRBD2
clone size: -
V gene: TRBV12-3/TRBV12-4

CDR3 DNA: TGTGCCATCAGAGTGGAGGGGGCGATACCAGATACGCAGTATTTT
CDR3 protein: CAIRVEGAIPDTQYF
J gene: TRBJ2-3
D gene: -
clone size: -
V gene: TRBV10-3

CDR3 DNA: TGTGCCAGCAGTGAATACGGCCCTAACGAGCAGTACTTC
CDR3 protein: CASSEYGPNEQYF
J gene: TRBJ2-7
D gene: -
clone size: few
V gene: TRBV2

CDR3 DNA: TGTGCCAGCAGCTGGGTACAGAGTGGAAATGAAAAACTGTTTTTT
CDR3 protein: CASSWVQSGNEKLFF
J gene: TRBJ1-4
D gene: -
clone size: -
V gene: TRBV7-9

CDR3 DNA: TGTGCCAGCAGCCAAACTAGCGGGGGGACCTACGAGCAGTACTTC
CDR3 protein: CASSQTSGGTYEQYF
J gene: TRBJ2-7
D gene: TRBD2
clone size: many
V gene: TRBV7-8

CDR3 DNA: TGTGCCATCAGTGAGTCGGGGACAGGGGAATACAGCCAGCCCCAGCATTTT
CDR3 protein: CAISESGTGEYSQPQHF
J gene: TRBJ1-5
D gene: TRBD1
clone size: -
V gene: TRBV10-3

CDR3 DNA: TGTGCCATCAGTGACCCAACAGGGTCTAGCACAGATACGCAGTATTTT
CDR3 protein: CAISDPTGSSTDTQYF
J gene: TRBJ2-3
D gene: -
clone size: -
V gene: TRBV10-3

CDR3 DNA: TGTGCCAGCAGTTACCCACGGGGGGGCCCCAATGAGCAGTTCTTC
CDR3 protein: CASSYPRGGPNEQFF
J gene: TRBJ2-1
D gene: TRBD2
clone size: few
V gene: TRBV6-2/TRBV6-3

CDR3 DNA: TGTGCCAGCAGCCCCGTGGTCCCTAACTATGGCTACACCTTC
CDR3 protein: CASSPVVPNYGYTF
J gene: TRBJ1-2
D gene: -
clone size: few
V gene: TRBV7-9

CDR3 DNA: TGTGCCAGCAGCTTACATAAATACAGGGCGGGGGACGAAGACGAGCAGTACTTC
CDR3 protein: CASSLHKYRAGDEDEQYF
J gene: TRBJ2-7
D gene: -
clone size: few
V gene: TRBV7-9

CDR3 DNA: TGTGCCAGCAGGGGGACACGGAACACTGAAGCTTTCTTT
CDR3 protein: CASRGTRNTEAFF
J gene: TRBJ1-1
D gene: -
clone size: many
V gene: TRBV6-2/TRBV6-3

CDR3 DNA: TGTGCCAGCAGCTTGGGCACAACTCAGCCCCAGCATTTT
CDR3 protein: CASSLGTTQPQHF
J gene: TRBJ1-5
D gene: -
clone size: few
V gene: TRBV5-6

CDR3 DNA: TGTGCCAGCAGCTCCGGACTAGCGCCCTACAATGAGCAGTTCTTC
CDR3 protein: CASSSGLAPYNEQFF
J gene: TRBJ2-1
D gene: TRBD2
clone size: -
V gene: TRBV7-9

CDR3 DNA: TGCAGTGCCCAGGACACGACAACGGGCCCTGAAGCTTTCTTT
CDR3 protein: CSAQDTTTGPEAFF
J gene: TRBJ1-1
D gene: -
clone size: -
V gene: TRBV20-1

CDR3 DNA: TGTGCCACCGGCAGGAGGATGAGACTAGCGAGTCATTCTGGCGAGCAGTACTTC
CDR3 protein: CATGRRMRLASHSGEQYF
J gene: TRBJ2-7
D gene: TRBD2
clone size: -
V gene: TRBV15

CDR3 DNA: TGTGCCAGCAGTTTAGGGGGGCGGAGGTACAATGAGCAGTTCTTC
CDR3 protein: CASSLGGRRYNEQFF
J gene: TRBJ2-1
D gene: -
clone size: few
V gene: TRBV12-3/TRBV12-4

CDR3 DNA: TGTGCCAGCCTGGGGGACCAAGAGACCCAGTACTTC
CDR3 protein: CASLGDQETQYF
J gene: TRBJ2-5
D gene: -
clone size: -
V gene: TRBV6-2/TRBV6-3